This T cell receptor beta chain came from a study of T cell responses to AZD1222 COVID-19 vaccine. Study-wide points: Every sample of the repertoires postdated the peak T cell response. An increase in Spike-specific TCR breadth and depth was observed after two AZD1222 doses.

A word on this clone: As yet, its antigen is unknown.

Assay used: immunoSEQ multiplex PCR; TCRdb lists only in-frame clones, some missing. The sample lists 120,000 to 150,000 clones, around 93% seen once, with under 4% in the top ten. Trimming cost V 4 bases and J 0 bases; bases outside gene matches: 3. Germline V lookup: CDR1 SEHNR, CDR2 FQNEAQ (reference sequence). This CDR3 spans 15 amino acids. The chain carries TRBV7-9 and TRBJ2-5, with 9 bases lining up with TRBD1. The source of this sequence is an adult who received the AZD1222 COVID-19 vaccine. The sample was peripheral blood, taken 28 days after the second AZD1222 dose. DNA of the CDR3: TGTGCCAGCAGCTCCCACAGGGGGCACCAAGAGACCCAGTACTTC. It encodes CASSSHRGHQETQYF.